The 21 T cell receptor beta chains reported below all come from one sample, sequenced in a study of T-cell reconstitution after alpha-beta-depleted transplantation in children. Unique molecular identifiers were incorporated during preparation of the TCRbeta library. From the PCR reads, TCRdb called clonotypes with MiXCR, one entry per CDR3 protein. Of some 260,000 distinct CDR3 sequences listed, under 30% are singletons. This material consisted of PBMCs, mostly from graft donor cells, taken 360 days after TCRalphabeta/CD19-depleted stem cell transplant. The receptors derive from a female patient between 2 and 15 years old who had a stem cell transplant for congenital amegakaryocytic thrombocytopenia, so the T cells may come from the graft donor.

This chain joins TRBV20-1 and TRBJ1-1; D is unclear. V was cut by 3 bases and J by 5 bases, with 4 bases left in between. CDR1 is DFQATT, CDR2 SNEGSKA, per germline (reference sequence). This CDR3 is built from 10 residues. CDR3 bases: TGCAGTGCTAGCCGTACTGAAGCTTTCTTT. This gives the protein CSASRTEAFF.

This clonotype turned up a few times. V is TRBV6-5 and J is TRBJ1-1; no firm D call. V lost 0 bases to trimming and J lost 6 bases, with 14 bases between them. Per the germline V gene, CDR1 is MNHEY and CDR2 is SVGAGI. This CDR3 is built from 15 residues. CDR3 DNA sequence: TGTGCCAGCAGTTACTCGACTAAAGCGGCATCTGAAGCTTTCTTT. It yields the protein CASSYSTKAASEAFF.

V is TRBV10-3 and J is TRBJ1-5; 7 nucleotides align to TRBD1. Germline V gene data show CDR1 as ENHRY and CDR2 as SYGVKD. V shed 6 bases, J shed 2 bases, and the junction held 7 bases outside the gene matches. CDR3 length: 15 residues. The CDR3 sequence is CAISLGQEGNQPQHF. The CDR3 DNA follows: TGTGCCATCAGCCTAGGACAGGAGGGCAATCAGCCCCAGCATTTT.

The chain carries TRBV19 and TRBJ1-1; 7 nucleotides agree with TRBD1. The CDR3 length is 13 residues. The germline gives CDR1 LNHDA, CDR2 SQIVND (reference sequence). V was clipped by 8 bases and J by 1 base; unmatched bases: 4. This CDR3 is CASGRGRNTEAFF. The DNA for the CDR3 is TGTGCCAGTGGAAGGGGGCGGAACACTGAAGCTTTCTTT.

This chain joins TRBV11-1 and TRBJ2-7, with D possibly TRBD1 on 6 matching bases. The CDR3 consists of 16 residues. The V end was cut by 2 bases, the J end by 2 bases, with 16 bases between. From germline, CDR1 is SGHAT and CDR2 FQDESV (reference sequence). The CDR3 DNA sequence: TGTGCCAGCAGCTTAACTCCTTCAGGGGCTCCCTACGAGCAGTACTTC. Translated, it gives CASSLTPSGAPYEQYF.

Only a few counts were recorded for this clonotype. V gene TRBV6-2 or TRBV6-3 combines with J gene TRBJ2-1, with D possibly matching TRBD2 (6 bases). Germline V gives CDR1 MNHEY, CDR2 SVGEGT. The CDR3 totals 16 residues. Trimming stripped 6 bases from V and 0 bases from J, with 15 bases between. Here the CDR3 reads CASSRGLPSSYNEQFF. CDR3 coding DNA: TGTGCCAGCAGCCGGGGACTGCCTAGCTCCTACAATGAGCAGTTCTTC.

V usage is TRBV7-2 and J usage is TRBJ2-7, with a possible D match to TRBD2 (7 bases). Germline V gives CDR1 SGHTA, CDR2 FQGNSA. The CDR3 spans 15 residues. V was trimmed by 1 base and J by 2 bases, leaving 12 bases between them. The CDR3 DNA reads TGTGCCAGCAGCTTAGAAGGGGGGGGGCCCTACGAGCAGTACTTC. Protein: CASSLEGGGPYEQYF.

This chain uses TRBV4-1 with TRBJ2-2; D might be TRBD1 or TRBD2, each matching 5 bases. CDR1 MGHRA and CDR2 YSYEKL come from the germline V gene. The V gene lost 2 bases and the J gene lost 3 bases, with 13 bases spanning the gap. The CDR3 covers 16 residues. The CDR3 DNA reads as TGCGCCAGCAGCCAAACTCTCGGGGCCGACACCGGGGAGCTGTTTTTT. Translating it yields CASSQTLGADTGELFF.

The chain links TRBV5-1 to TRBJ2-2, with D uncertain. V was cut by 8 bases and J by 3 bases, with 8 bases left in between. Germline CDR1 is SGHRS and CDR2 is YFSETQ. There are 12 residues in the CDR3. CDR3: CASTLYTGELFF. The CDR3 coding sequence is TGCGCCAGTACACTTTACACCGGGGAGCTGTTTTTT.

Only a few counts were recorded for this clonotype. V is TRBV12-3 or TRBV12-4 and J is TRBJ1-5; 8 bases align to TRBD1. This CDR3 has 16 amino acids. V lost 6 bases to trimming and J lost 4 bases; unmatched junction nucleotides: 11. CDR3 bases: TGTGCCAGCAGCTGGGCCACGGACAGGGAAAATCAGCCCCAGCATTTT. This sequence encodes CASSWATDRENQPQHF.

Concerning this clonotype: Mismatch with germline at one junction end may stem from a read error. CDR3 DNA sequence: TGTGCCAGCAGTTATGGGAACACGGTGCTATATCAGCCCCATCATTTT. Protein product: CASSYGNTVLYQPHHF. The rearrangement links TRBV6-2 or TRBV6-3 to TRBJ1-5; D not certain. The germline gives CDR1 MNHEY, CDR2 SVGEGT. The CDR3 has 16 amino acids.

This clonotype was found a few times. The gene calls are TRBV7-8 and TRBJ2-5; D uncertain. The CDR3 spans 13 residues. Trimming cost V 1 base and J 7 bases, with 10 bases left between them. CDR1 is SGHVS, CDR2 FQNEAQ, per germline. The CDR3 protein is CASSLGPWVTQYF. The CDR3 DNA reads TGTGCCAGCAGCTTAGGCCCTTGGGTGACCCAGTACTTC.

The chain couples TRBV20-1 to TRBJ1-5; 10 bases agree with TRBD1. V shed 5 bases and J 5 bases; nucleotides not matched to a gene: 6. Germline CDR1 DFQATT, CDR2 SNEGSKA (reference sequence). This CDR3 is built from 14 residues. The CDR3 nucleotides are TGCAGTGCTGAGGCGGACAGGGGGGATCAGCCCCAGCATTTT. Protein product: CSAEADRGDQPQHF.

The rearrangement uses TRBV11-2 and TRBJ2-2; TRBD2 matches 11 bases. Germline CDR1 is SGHAT and CDR2 is FQNNGV. Trimming at V came to 8 bases and at J to 6 bases, leaving 14 bases not matched to a gene. The CDR3 is 17 amino acids. DNA of the CDR3: TGTGCCAGCCAGGGCACTAGCGGGAGAATAATTGCCGGGGAGCTGTTTTTT. Translating it yields CASQGTSGRIIAGELFF.

The chain's CDR3 is CASSVQAPLLDEQYF. For the CDR3, the DNA is TGTGCCAGCAGCGTACAGGCGCCTCTGCTCGACGAGCAGTACTTC. The rearrangement joins TRBV12-3 or TRBV12-4 to TRBJ2-7; the D gene is possibly TRBD1 (5 bases). The CDR3 is 15 residues long. V gave up 6 bases and J gave up 5 bases, with 20 bases separating them.

The rearrangement links TRBV6-1 to TRBJ2-3; 8 nucleotides match TRBD2. This CDR3 has 16 residues. Losses at the gene ends were 5 bases for V and 0 bases for J; bases not matched to a gene: 7. Germline-derived CDR1 and CDR2 are MNHNS and SASEGT. For the CDR3, the DNA is TGTGCCAGCAGTCCTCTTAGCGGGGTTAGCACAGATACGCAGTATTTT. Translated, it gives CASSPLSGVSTDTQYF.

The chain is built from TRBV5-1 and TRBJ2-1, with a tentative D call TRBD2 (5 bases). The germline V gene encodes CDR1 SGHRS and CDR2 YFSETQ. The CDR3 has 15 residues. Trimming stripped 3 bases from V and 6 bases from J, with 16 bases between. The CDR3 here is CASSSLLGALNEQFF. CDR3 DNA: TGCGCCAGCAGCTCCCTATTGGGAGCTCTCAATGAGCAGTTCTTC.

This clonotype was picked up a small number of times. This chain connects TRBV2 to TRBJ2-7; the match to TRBD1 covers 7 bases. The ends lost 5 bases at V and 0 bases at J; junction bases unmatched: 4. Per the germline V gene, CDR1 is SNHLY and CDR2 is FYNNEI. The CDR3 runs 14 residues. CDR3 DNA sequence: TGTGCCAGCAGTACCGGGACAGTCTCCTACGAGCAGTACTTC. This sequence encodes CASSTGTVSYEQYF.

J is TRBJ2-1 and V is TRBV20-1, with TRBD1 matching 12 bases. Trimming at V came to 6 bases and at J to 5 bases, leaving 14 bases not matched to a gene. This CDR3 contains 17 residues. Germline V gives CDR1 DFQATT, CDR2 SNEGSKA (reference sequence). CDR3 nucleotide sequence: TGCAGTGCAACGGGACAGGGGGCGTTCCTTGGACACAATGAGCAGTTCTTC. As protein: CSATGQGAFLGHNEQFF.

This clonotype was detected only a few times. The CDR3 sequence: CASGSLLAGEQFF. Written as DNA, the CDR3 is TGTGCTAGTGGCTCCTTACTAGCGGGAGAACAGTTCTTC. This rearrangement joins TRBV12-5 to TRBJ2-1; 11 positions agree with TRBD2. CDR1 is LGHNT, CDR2 FRNRAP, per germline. J was trimmed by 13 bases and V by 6 bases; bases with no gene match: 8. The CDR3 sequence is 13 residues long.

The chain links TRBV12-3 or TRBV12-4 to TRBJ2-1, with 12 positions matching TRBD2. The CDR3 is made up of 18 amino acids. The V gene end was trimmed by 5 bases and the J gene end by 0 bases; junction bases not matched to a gene: 8. The CDR3 here is CASSKLAGGPNSYNEQFF. The CDR3 nucleotides read TGTGCCAGCAGTAAACTAGCGGGAGGTCCCAACTCCTACAATGAGCAGTTCTTC.